A single sample gave rise to the 32 T cell receptor beta chains below, sequenced in a study of blood T cell repertoires in COVID-19. The data were produced by immunoSEQ multiplex PCR, yet TCRdb's version contains in-frame clones alone and is incomplete. This repertoire shows a few hundred thousand clones, 86% found once; its top ten account for more than 9%. Material for sequencing was peripheral blood. The receptors come from an elderly man with acute or convalescent COVID-19.

This clone appeared once. V and J are TRBV18 and TRBJ1-3; tentatively, D is TRBD1 (6 bases). Germline V gene sequence: CDR1 KGHSH, CDR2 LQKENI. The CDR3 runs to 15 residues. The V gene lost 0 bases and the J gene lost 3 bases, with 9 bases spanning the gap. CDR3 sequence reads: CASSPPGQYGNTIYF. In DNA, the CDR3 is TGTGCCAGCTCACCACCTGGACAGTATGGAAACACCATATATTTT.

The chain employs TRBV29-1 and TRBJ2-7; TRBD1 agrees at 7 bases. The V segment lost 4 bases and the J segment 6 bases; nucleotides outside the gene matches: 6. The CDR3 is 12 residues long. From germline, CDR1 is SQVTM and CDR2 ANQGSEA. CDR3 amino acids: CSVAPTGIEQYF. CDR3 DNA: TGCAGCGTTGCACCGACAGGGATCGAGCAGTACTTC.

The chain has TRBV7-2 and TRBJ1-5, with D possibly being TRBD1 (5 bases). V lost 6 bases and J 3 bases, leaving 12 bases between the germline ends. Germline CDR1 SGHTA, CDR2 FQGNSA. The CDR3 consists of 14 residues. CDR3 DNA: TGTGCCAGCAGTTTCGACAGCGTCAATCAGCCCCAGCATTTT. Translated: CASSFDSVNQPQHF.

The genes are TRBV28 and TRBJ2-1, with D unclear. Germline V gene sequence: CDR1 MDHEN, CDR2 SYDVKM. Trimming stripped 3 bases from V and 0 bases from J, with 6 bases between. The CDR3 totals 14 residues. The CDR3 loop reads CASSLASSYNEQFF. For the CDR3, the DNA is TGTGCCAGCAGTTTGGCTAGCTCCTACAATGAGCAGTTCTTC.

The J gene is TRBJ2-3, the V gene TRBV3-1 (or the pseudogene TRBV3-2), with a possible D match to TRBD2 (7 bases). Between the trimmed V and J ends, which lost 4 bases and 4 bases, there was a span of 12 bases. Germline values: CDR1 LGHDT, CDR2 YNNKEL (reference sequence). This CDR3 contains 14 residues. The CDR3 DNA follows: TGTGCCAGCAGCCCTTCGGGGGGCTCAGATACGCAGTATTTT. It yields the protein CASSPSGGSDTQYF.

This clone was observed a few times. This chain connects TRBV18 to TRBJ1-6; possibly TRBD1 for D (6 bases). There are 16 residues in the CDR3. V was trimmed by 0 bases and J by 6 bases, leaving 12 bases between them. Germline V lookup: CDR1 KGHSH, CDR2 LQKENI. Written as DNA, the CDR3 is TGTGCCAGCTCACCACCGGGCCAGGGGATTAATTCACCCCTCCACTTT. It encodes CASSPPGQGINSPLHF.

This chain uses TRBV5-1 with TRBJ1-3, with D perhaps TRBD1 (6 bases). CDR3 length: 15 amino acids. Germline V gives CDR1 SGHRS, CDR2 YFSETQ. V lost 0 bases and J 3 bases, leaving 10 bases between the germline ends. DNA for the CDR3: TGCGCCAGCAGCTTGGTAGCAGGGGTTGGAAACACCATATATTTT. Translated: CASSLVAGVGNTIYF.

The chain couples TRBV5-1 to TRBJ2-7; D is possibly TRBD2 (7 bases). CDR1 SGHRS and CDR2 YFSETQ come from the germline V gene. The CDR3 is 15 residues long. The V end was cut by 5 bases, the J end by 0 bases, with 15 bases between. Here the CDR3 DNA reads TGCGCCAGCAGACCGGGGGGCGAGAGCTCCTACGAGCAGTACTTC. Its translation: CASRPGGESSYEQYF.

This chain uses TRBV13 with TRBJ1-2; D possibly corresponds to TRBD1 (6 bases). CDR3 length: 16 amino acids. The V end lost 7 bases, the J end lost 4 bases, and 22 bases lay between the germline ends. Germline CDR1 reads PRHDT; CDR2 reads FYEKMQ (reference sequence). The CDR3 loop reads CASNNKGEIKSYGYTF. CDR3 in DNA: TGTGCCAGCAACAATAAGGGGGAAATCAAAAGCTATGGCTACACCTTC.

The CDR3 coding sequence is TGTGCCAGCAGTTCCTCCGGGACAGGGGGCTTGACTGAAGCTTTCTTT. Translating it yields CASSSSGTGGLTEAFF. The V gene is TRBV6-5, the J gene TRBJ1-1; 12 positions agree with TRBD1. Germline V CDR1 and CDR2: MNHEY, SVGAGI. The CDR3 extends over 16 amino acids. Trimming took 4 bases from V and 5 from J; bases not matched to a gene: 8.

The chain couples TRBV24-1 to TRBJ2-2; D is possibly TRBD1 (5 bases). CDR3 length: 16 amino acids. V lost 0 bases and J 5 bases, leaving 12 bases between the germline ends. Germline V gene lookup returns CDR1 KGHDR and CDR2 SFDVKD. CDR3 coding DNA: TGTGCCACCAGTGATTTGCAGGGTGGTAAAACCGGGGAGCTGTTTTTT. The encoded protein is CATSDLQGGKTGELFF.

In DNA, the CDR3 is TGTGCCAGCAGTTACTCGGGACTAGCGGGGGACCTCTACGAGCAGTACTTC. Protein sequence: CASSYSGLAGDLYEQYF. J is TRBJ2-7 and V is TRBV6-2 or TRBV6-3, with TRBD2 matching 14 bases. Germline-derived CDR1 and CDR2 are MNHEY and SVGEGT. The CDR3 runs 17 residues. The ends lost 0 bases at V and 3 bases at J; junction bases unmatched: 4.

The rearrangement links TRBV5-1 to TRBJ1-3, with a tentative D call TRBD1 (6 bases). V was clipped by 4 bases and J by 0 bases, with 11 bases between them. The V gene's germline CDR1 is SGHRS and CDR2 YFSETQ. This CDR3 has 15 residues. The DNA for the CDR3 is TGCGCCAGCAGCCCCACAGGGAGCTCTGGAAACACCATATATTTT. Its protein is CASSPTGSSGNTIYF.

This clone is a singleton in its sample. The chain combines TRBV5-5 with TRBJ1-1; D may be TRBD1 (5 bases). Trimming stripped 5 bases from V and 4 bases from J, with 15 bases between. CDR1 is SGHKS and CDR2 is YYEKEE in the germline V gene (reference sequence). This CDR3 has 14 amino acids. The CDR3, as DNA: TGTGCCAGCAGTTTTGCCGGGGGTGGCACTGAAGCTTTCTTT. It codes for CASSFAGGGTEAFF.

The J gene is TRBJ1-4, the V gene TRBV9; possible D gene TRBD1, 6 bases. Per the germline V gene, CDR1 is SGDLS and CDR2 is YYNGEE. The CDR3 is made up of 16 amino acids. Trimming took 3 bases from V and 7 from J, leaving 19 bases between them. CDR3 coding DNA: TGTGCCAGCAGCGCCCGACAGGAGCCCTCTCTTGAAAAACTGTTTTTT. Its protein is CASSARQEPSLEKLFF.

This chain links TRBV24-1 with TRBJ2-3, with a tentative D call TRBD2 (5 bases). CDR1 KGHDR and CDR2 SFDVKD come from the germline V gene. Trimming pared 4 bases from V and 6 bases from J, leaving 16 bases between. The CDR3 length is 15 residues. The CDR3 DNA is TGTGCCACCAGTGACCGGAAGTGGGGAGATGATACGCAGTATTTT. Amino acid sequence: CATSDRKWGDDTQYF.

V gene TRBV27 combines with J gene TRBJ2-2, with 15 nucleotides matching TRBD2. The length of the CDR3 is 19 residues. Germline assignment: CDR1 MNHEY and CDR2 SMNVEV (reference sequence). V shed 4 bases, J shed 3 bases, and the junction held 9 bases outside the gene matches. The CDR3 loop reads CASSSSGTSGGQYTGELFF. CDR3 bases: TGTGCCAGCAGTTCTTCCGGGACTAGCGGGGGGCAGTACACCGGGGAGCTGTTTTTT.

This clone was observed once. V is TRBV5-1 and J is TRBJ2-2; 8 nucleotides match TRBD2. The CDR3 runs 16 residues. Germline CDR1 SGHRS, CDR2 YFSETQ. Trimming removed 0 bases from V and 7 bases from J; junction bases left unmatched: 8. The CDR3: CASSLEGAGVGGELFF. In DNA form, the CDR3 reads TGCGCCAGCAGCTTGGAGGGAGCGGGAGTTGGCGGGGAGCTGTTTTTT.

V usage is TRBV3-1 (or the pseudogene TRBV3-2) and J usage is TRBJ2-7; D not certain. Trimming took 1 base from V and 3 from J, leaving 4 bases between them. CDR1 LGHDT and CDR2 YNNKEL come from the germline V gene (reference sequence). The CDR3 loop spans 12 amino acids. CDR3 in DNA: TGTGCCAGCAGCCAAGGGCTCTACGAGCAGTACTTC. Translation gives CASSQGLYEQYF.

This chain connects TRBV18 to TRBJ1-3; 7 bases are shared with TRBD1. This CDR3 spans 16 amino acids. Germline assignment: CDR1 KGHSH and CDR2 LQKENI. The J segment lost 0 bases and the V segment lost 5 bases, leaving 7 bases of the junction unmatched. The CDR3: CASSETGPYSGNTIYF. The CDR3 region has the DNA TGTGCCAGCTCAGAGACAGGGCCATACTCTGGAAACACCATATATTTT.

The chain is built from TRBV2 and TRBJ2-3; TRBD1 aligns across 9 bases. Germline lookup yields CDR1 SNHLY and CDR2 FYNNEI. V was pared by 6 bases and J by 3 bases, with 7 bases of the junction left unmatched. The CDR3 extends over 15 amino acids. CDR3 sequence: CASRVDRGKTDTQYF. Written as DNA, the CDR3 is TGTGCCAGCAGGGTAGACAGGGGGAAAACAGATACGCAGTATTTT.

This clone was counted a single time. This chain joins TRBV6-2 or TRBV6-3 and TRBJ1-5; D not certain. Trimming cost V 6 bases and J 3 bases, with 15 bases left between them. The CDR3 sequence is 15 residues long. Germline-derived CDR1 and CDR2 are MNHEY and SVGEGT. The CDR3 is CASSPLDGLNQPQHF. CDR3 coding DNA: TGTGCCAGCAGCCCACTGGACGGACTCAATCAGCCCCAGCATTTT.

The V gene is TRBV5-1, the J gene TRBJ2-3; 9 nucleotides line up with TRBD2. This CDR3 has 16 amino acids. The germline V gene encodes CDR1 SGHRS and CDR2 YFSETQ. The junction had 3 bases not matched to a gene; V was cut back by 0 bases and J by 1 base. DNA of the CDR3: TGCGCCAGCAGCTTGGGTAGCGGGAGAGGCACAGATACGCAGTATTTT. The encoded protein is CASSLGSGRGTDTQYF.

This clone came up a few times. This chain links TRBV5-6 with TRBJ1-2, with D tentatively TRBD1 (5 bases). Germline V gene data show CDR1 as SGHDT and CDR2 as YYEEEE. The ends were cut back, 0 bases at V and 7 bases at J, with 22 bases in the middle. The CDR3 has 17 residues. CDR3 region: CASSLDVAGTGISGYTF. In DNA form, the CDR3 reads TGTGCCAGCAGCTTGGATGTCGCCGGGACTGGCATAAGTGGCTACACCTTC. The full variable domain, with the rest looked up from reference TRBV5-6 and TRBJ1-2, is DAGVTQSPTHLIKTRGQQVTLRCSPKSGHDTVSWYQQALGQGPQFIFQYYEEEERQRGNFPDRFSGHQFPNYSSELNVNALLLGDSALYLCASSLDVAGTGISGYTFGSGTRLTVV.

This chain connects TRBV4-2 to TRBJ2-4; TRBD2 might be the D (5 bases). Germline CDR1 and CDR2: LGHNA and YNFKEQ. The length of the CDR3 is 16 residues. The V end was cut by 1 base, the J end by 0 bases, with 10 bases between. CDR3: CASSQAEVLAKNIQYF. CDR3 bases: TGTGCCAGCAGCCAAGCGGAGGTACTAGCCAAAAACATTCAGTACTTC.

The chain carries TRBV7-2 and TRBJ2-5, with D perhaps TRBD1 (5 bases). V gave up 7 bases and J gave up 3 bases, with 18 bases separating them. The CDR3 is made up of 15 amino acids. CDR1 and CDR2 (germline): SGHTA, FQGNSA. CDR3 DNA sequence: TGTGCCAGCACCCAGTTCGGCAGGGCGGAAGAGACCCAGTACTTC. It yields the protein CASTQFGRAEETQYF.

The DNA for the CDR3 is TGTGCCAGCAGTTTATTTACAGGGACAAAGGAAGCTTTCTTT. Protein: CASSLFTGTKEAFF. This rearrangement joins TRBV28 to TRBJ1-1; D is perhaps TRBD1 (6 bases). The CDR3 totals 14 residues. V lost 1 base to trimming and J lost 8 bases, with 14 bases between them. Per germline, CDR1 MDHEN and CDR2 SYDVKM. The whole variable domain, remainder taken from reference TRBV28 and TRBJ1-1, is DVKVTQSSRYLVKRTGEKVFLECVQDMDHENMFWYRQDPGLGLRLIYFSYDVKMKEKGDIPEGYSVSREKKERFSLILESASTNQTSMYLCASSLFTGTKEAFFGQGTRLTVV.

The genes are TRBV25-1 and TRBJ1-1, with no clear D. The length of the CDR3 is 14 residues. Looked up from germline, CDR1 is MGHDK and CDR2 is SYGVNS. Trimming left V 6 bases short and J 3 bases short, with 14 bases between. CDR3 sequence: CASSLGSGYTEAFF. The CDR3 nucleotides are TGTGCCAGCAGCCTGGGAAGCGGGTACACTGAAGCTTTCTTT.

In DNA, the CDR3 is TGTGCCAGCGGGAGGGGGACAGGGAGCGCCGGGGAGCTGTTTTTT. Amino acids: CASGRGTGSAGELFF. The chain recombines TRBV7-3 with TRBJ2-2; the match to TRBD1 covers 9 bases. The CDR3 runs to 15 residues. Trimming took 8 bases from V and 6 from J; bases not matched to a gene: 10. Germline V gives CDR1 SGHTA, CDR2 FQGTGA.

V gene TRBV7-6 combines with J gene TRBJ1-4; possibly TRBD1 for D (5 bases). Germline CDR1 is SGHVS and CDR2 is FNYEAQ. Trimming took off 5 bases at V and 0 bases at J, with 13 bases between the two ends. The CDR3 extends over 16 amino acids. The CDR3 here is CASSLRQRATNEKLFF. As DNA, the CDR3 is TGTGCCAGCAGCCTCAGACAGCGTGCAACTAATGAAAAACTGTTTTTT. The full variable domain, in which reference TRBV7-6 and TRBJ1-4 provide the parts outside the CDR3, is GAGVSQSPRYKVTKRGQDVALRCDPISGHVSLYWYRQALGQGPEFLTYFNYEAQQDKSGLPNDRFSAERPEGSISTLTIQRTEQRDSAMYRCASSLRQRATNEKLFFGSGTQLSVL.

This rearrangement joins TRBV5-1 to TRBJ1-6; 9 bases line up with TRBD1. The CDR3 totals 15 residues. CDR1 is SGHRS, CDR2 YFSETQ, per germline. The V and J ends lost 4 bases and 7 bases, in that order; junction bases with no gene match: 6. The CDR3 is CASSLSGTGNSPLHF. The CDR3 region has the DNA TGCGCCAGCAGCCTATCAGGGACAGGGAATTCACCCCTCCACTTT.

V gene TRBV3-1 (or the pseudogene TRBV3-2) combines with J gene TRBJ1-2; perhaps TRBD1 as D (6 bases). This CDR3 is built from 12 residues. Looked up from germline, CDR1 is LGHDT and CDR2 is YNNKEL (reference sequence). V gave up 1 base and J gave up 7 bases, with 7 bases separating them. Here the CDR3 DNA reads TGTGCCAGCAGCCAAGTACAGGGTGGCTACACCTTC. This encodes CASSQVQGGYTF.